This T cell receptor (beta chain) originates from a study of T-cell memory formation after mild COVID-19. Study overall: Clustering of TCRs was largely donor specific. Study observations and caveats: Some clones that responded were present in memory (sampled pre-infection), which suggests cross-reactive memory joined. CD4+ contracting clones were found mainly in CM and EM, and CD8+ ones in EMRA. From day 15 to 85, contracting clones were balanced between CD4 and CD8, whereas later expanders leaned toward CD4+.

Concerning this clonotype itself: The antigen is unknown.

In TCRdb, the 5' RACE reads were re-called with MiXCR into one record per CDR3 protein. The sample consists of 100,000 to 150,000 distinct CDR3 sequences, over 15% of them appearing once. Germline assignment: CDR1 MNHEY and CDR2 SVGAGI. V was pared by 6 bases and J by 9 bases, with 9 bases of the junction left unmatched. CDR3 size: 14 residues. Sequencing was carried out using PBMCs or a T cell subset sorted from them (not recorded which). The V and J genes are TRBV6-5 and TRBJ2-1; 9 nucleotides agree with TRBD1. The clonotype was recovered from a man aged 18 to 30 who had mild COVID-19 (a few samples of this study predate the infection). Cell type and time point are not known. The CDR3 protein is CASSRDRDGVEQFF. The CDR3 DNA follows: TGTGCCAGCAGCCGGGACAGGGATGGAGTTGAGCAGTTCTTC.